The present T cell receptor beta chain was sequenced within a study of graft-versus-host responses after intestinal transplantation. Study summary: For around 3 years after anti-thymocyte globulin induction, all recipients took tacrolimus and steroids.

Note on this clone: Its antigen is unknown.

This CDR3 is built from 15 residues. Germline CDR1 SNHLY, CDR2 FYNNEI. The junction had 6 bases not matched to a gene; V was cut back by 3 bases and J by 5 bases. Assay: immunoSEQ multiplex PCR; the TCRdb copy retains only in-frame clones and omits some. The sample lists around 100,000 clones; more than 85% were seen once. Notes on the study in general: Allografts of patients with graft-donor T cell macrochimerism showed high graft-versus-host to host-versus-graft clone ratios. There was an association between peak levels of circulating GvH clones and early post-transplant HvG declines.

This receptor was obtained from a human donor who received an intestinal transplant. This chain joins TRBV2 and TRBJ2-2; TRBD1 matches at 7 bases. The sequences come from unstimulated CD8+ T cells sorted from spleen or lymph node cells, collected before intestinal transplant. This CDR3 is CASSDPGGDTGELFF. CDR3 nucleotides: TGTGCCAGCAGTGATCCAGGGGGTGATACCGGGGAGCTGTTTTTT.